This T cell receptor beta chain comes out of a study of T-cell memory formation after mild COVID-19. This clonotype appeared a few times. MiXCR, applied by TCRdb to the 5' RACE reads, yields one record per CDR3 protein. The top ten hold under 25% of the sample, which has hundreds of thousands of distinct CDR3 sequences, approximately 20% seen once. This CDR3 spans 15 amino acids. Trimming removed 1 base from V and 0 bases from J, with 9 bases in between. The germline V gene has CDR1 SGDLS and CDR2 YYNGEE. The V gene is TRBV9, the J gene TRBJ2-3; a weak D match, TRBD2 (6 bases). The sequencing sample was made of PBMCs or a T cell subset sorted from them (not recorded which). This TCR derives from a man aged 18 to 35 who had mild COVID-19 (a few samples of this study predate the infection). Cell type and time point are not known. Here the CDR3 reads CASSVRGMSTDTQYF. In DNA form, the CDR3 reads TGTGCCAGCAGCGTACGGGGGATGAGCACAGATACGCAGTATTTT.